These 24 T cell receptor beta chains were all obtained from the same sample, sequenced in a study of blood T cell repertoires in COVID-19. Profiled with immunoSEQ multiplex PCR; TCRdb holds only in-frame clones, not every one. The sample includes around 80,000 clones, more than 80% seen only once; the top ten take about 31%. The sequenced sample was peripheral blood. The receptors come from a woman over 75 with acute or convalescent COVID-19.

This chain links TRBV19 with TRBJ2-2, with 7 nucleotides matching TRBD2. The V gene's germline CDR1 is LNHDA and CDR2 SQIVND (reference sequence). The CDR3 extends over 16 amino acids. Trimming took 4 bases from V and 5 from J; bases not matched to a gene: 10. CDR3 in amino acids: CASSTVDTGGTGELFF. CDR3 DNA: TGTGCCAGTAGTACCGTGGACACCGGGGGGACCGGGGAGCTGTTTTTT. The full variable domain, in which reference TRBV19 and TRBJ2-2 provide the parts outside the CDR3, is DGGITQSPKYLFRKEGQNVTLSCEQNLNHDAMYWYRQDPGQGLRLIYYSQIVNDFQKGDIAEGYSVSREKKESFPLTVTSAQKNPTAFYLCASSTVDTGGTGELFFGEGSRLTVL.

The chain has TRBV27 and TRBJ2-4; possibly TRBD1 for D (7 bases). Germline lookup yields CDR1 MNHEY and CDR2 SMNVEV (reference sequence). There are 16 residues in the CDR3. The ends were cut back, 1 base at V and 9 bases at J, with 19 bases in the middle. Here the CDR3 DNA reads TGTGCCAGCAGTTTATGGCGGAGCAGGGGGGAAAGCATTCAGTACTTC. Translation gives CASSLWRSRGESIQYF.

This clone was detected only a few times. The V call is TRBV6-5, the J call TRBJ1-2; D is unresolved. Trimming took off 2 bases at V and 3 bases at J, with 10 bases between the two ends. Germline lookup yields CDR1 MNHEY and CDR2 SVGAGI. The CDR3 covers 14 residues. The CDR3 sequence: CASSYTRRDYGYTF. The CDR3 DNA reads TGTGCCAGCAGTTACACGCGGCGCGACTATGGCTACACCTTC.

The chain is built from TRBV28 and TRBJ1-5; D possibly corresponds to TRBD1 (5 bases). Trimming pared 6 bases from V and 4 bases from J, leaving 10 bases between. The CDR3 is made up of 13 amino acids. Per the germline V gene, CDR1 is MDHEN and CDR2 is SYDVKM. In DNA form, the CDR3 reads TGTGCCAGCAGGCCCACAGGAAATCAGCCCCAGCATTTT. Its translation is CASRPTGNQPQHF.

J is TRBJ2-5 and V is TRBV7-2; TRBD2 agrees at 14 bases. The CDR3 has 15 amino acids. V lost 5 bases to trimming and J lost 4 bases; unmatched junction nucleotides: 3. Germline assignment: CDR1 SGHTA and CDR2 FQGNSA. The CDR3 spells CASSRGLAGGETQYF. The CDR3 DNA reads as TGTGCCAGCAGCAGAGGACTAGCGGGAGGAGAGACCCAGTACTTC.

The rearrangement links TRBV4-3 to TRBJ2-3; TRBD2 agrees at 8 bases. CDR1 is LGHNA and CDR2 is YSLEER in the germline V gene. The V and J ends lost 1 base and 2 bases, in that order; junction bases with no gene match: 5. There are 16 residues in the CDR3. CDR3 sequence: CASSQAHGGDTDTQYF. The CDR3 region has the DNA TGCGCCAGCAGCCAAGCCCACGGGGGGGACACAGATACGCAGTATTTT.

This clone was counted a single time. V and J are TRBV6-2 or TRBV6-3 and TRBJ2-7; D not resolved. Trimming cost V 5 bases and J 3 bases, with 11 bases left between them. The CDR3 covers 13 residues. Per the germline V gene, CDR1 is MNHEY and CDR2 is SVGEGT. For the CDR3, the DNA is TGTGCCAGCAGTCGAAGACACTTCTACGAGCAGTACTTC. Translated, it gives CASSRRHFYEQYF.

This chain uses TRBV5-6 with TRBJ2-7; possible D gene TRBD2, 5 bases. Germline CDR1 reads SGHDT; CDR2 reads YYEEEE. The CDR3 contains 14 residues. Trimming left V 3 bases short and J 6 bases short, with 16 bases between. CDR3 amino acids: CASSYGRDPGEQYF. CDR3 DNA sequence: TGTGCCAGCAGCTATGGACGGGATCCTGGCGAGCAGTACTTC.

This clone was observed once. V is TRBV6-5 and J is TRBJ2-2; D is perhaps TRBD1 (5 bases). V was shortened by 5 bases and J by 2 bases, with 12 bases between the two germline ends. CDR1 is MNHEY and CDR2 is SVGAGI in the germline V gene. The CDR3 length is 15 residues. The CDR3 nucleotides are TGTGCCAGCAGTAGCATCCAGGGAAACACCGGGGAGCTGTTTTTT. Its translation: CASSSIQGNTGELFF.

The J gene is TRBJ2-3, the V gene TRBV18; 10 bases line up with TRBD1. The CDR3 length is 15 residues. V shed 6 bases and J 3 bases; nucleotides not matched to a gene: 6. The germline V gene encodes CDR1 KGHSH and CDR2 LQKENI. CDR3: CASSVGTGVTDTQYF. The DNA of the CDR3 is TGTGCCAGCTCGGTTGGGACAGGGGTGACAGATACGCAGTATTTT.

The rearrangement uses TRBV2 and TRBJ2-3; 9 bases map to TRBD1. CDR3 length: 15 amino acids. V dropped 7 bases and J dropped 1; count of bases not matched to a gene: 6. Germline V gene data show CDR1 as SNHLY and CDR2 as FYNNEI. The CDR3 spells CASTTQGAGTDTQYF. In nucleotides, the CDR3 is TGTGCCAGCACCACACAGGGGGCTGGCACAGATACGCAGTATTTT.

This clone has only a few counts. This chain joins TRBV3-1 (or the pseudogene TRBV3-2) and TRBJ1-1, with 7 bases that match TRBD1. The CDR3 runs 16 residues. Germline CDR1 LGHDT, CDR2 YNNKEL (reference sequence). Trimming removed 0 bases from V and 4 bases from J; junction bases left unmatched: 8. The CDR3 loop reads CASSQDPGGEGTEAFF. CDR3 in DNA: TGTGCCAGCAGCCAAGATCCAGGGGGAGAGGGCACTGAAGCTTTCTTT.

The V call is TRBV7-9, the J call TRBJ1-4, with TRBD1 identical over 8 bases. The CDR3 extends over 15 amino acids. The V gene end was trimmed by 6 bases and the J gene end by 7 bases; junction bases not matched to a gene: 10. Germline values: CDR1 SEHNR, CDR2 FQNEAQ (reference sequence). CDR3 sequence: CASSYRQGMGEKLFF. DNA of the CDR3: TGTGCCAGCAGTTATCGACAGGGGATGGGTGAAAAACTGTTTTTT.

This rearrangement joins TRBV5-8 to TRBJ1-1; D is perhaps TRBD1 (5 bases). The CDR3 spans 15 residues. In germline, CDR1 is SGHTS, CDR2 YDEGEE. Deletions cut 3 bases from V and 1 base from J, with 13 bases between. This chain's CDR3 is CASSWNRIENTEAFF. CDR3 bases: TGTGCCAGCAGCTGGAACAGGATAGAGAACACTGAAGCTTTCTTT.

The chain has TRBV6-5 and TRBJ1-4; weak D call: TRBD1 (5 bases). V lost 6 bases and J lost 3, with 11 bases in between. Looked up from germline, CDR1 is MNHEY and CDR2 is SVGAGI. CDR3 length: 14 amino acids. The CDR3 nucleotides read TGTGCCAGCAGAACACAGGCGTCTAATGAAAAACTGTTTTTT. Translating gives CASRTQASNEKLFF.

The CDR3 sequence: CASSPTGQLIEAFF. The CDR3 bases are TGTGCCAGCTCACCAACGGGACAGCTAATTGAAGCTTTCTTT. This chain connects TRBV18 to TRBJ1-1; 7 bases map to TRBD1. This CDR3 is 14 amino acids long. Trimming at V came to 2 bases and at J to 7 bases, leaving 7 bases not matched to a gene. In germline, CDR1 is KGHSH, CDR2 LQKENI.

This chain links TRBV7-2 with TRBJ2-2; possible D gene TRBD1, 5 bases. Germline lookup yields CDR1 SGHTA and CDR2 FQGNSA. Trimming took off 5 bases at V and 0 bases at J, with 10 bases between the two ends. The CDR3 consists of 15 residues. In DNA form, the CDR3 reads TGTGCCAGCAGCCGTGGGGCGGCGAACACCGGGGAGCTGTTTTTT. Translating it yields CASSRGAANTGELFF. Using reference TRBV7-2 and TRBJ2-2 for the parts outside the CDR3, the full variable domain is GAGVSQSPSNKVTEKGKDVELRCDPISGHTALYWYRQSLGQGLEFLIYFQGNSAPDKSGLPSDRFSAERTGGSVSTLTIQRTQQEDSAVYLCASSRGAANTGELFFGEGSRLTVL.

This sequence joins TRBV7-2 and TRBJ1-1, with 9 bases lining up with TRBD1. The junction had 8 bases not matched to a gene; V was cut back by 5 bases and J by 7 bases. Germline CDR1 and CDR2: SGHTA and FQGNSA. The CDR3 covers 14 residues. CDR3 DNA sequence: TGTGCCAGCAGCCGCGGGACAGGGAAGGTTGAAGCTTTCTTT. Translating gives CASSRGTGKVEAFF.

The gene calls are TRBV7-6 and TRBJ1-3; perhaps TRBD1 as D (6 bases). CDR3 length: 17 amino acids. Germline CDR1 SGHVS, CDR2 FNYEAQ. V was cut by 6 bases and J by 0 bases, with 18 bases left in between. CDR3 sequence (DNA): TGTGCCAGCAGGGACACCAGGGGAAGGTCCTCTGGAAACACCATATATTTT. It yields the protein CASRDTRGRSSGNTIYF.

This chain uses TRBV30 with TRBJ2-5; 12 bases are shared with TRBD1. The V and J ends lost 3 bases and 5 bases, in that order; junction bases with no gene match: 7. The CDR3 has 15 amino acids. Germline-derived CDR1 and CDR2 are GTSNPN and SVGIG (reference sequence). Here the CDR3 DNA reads TGTGCCTGGAGCGGCGGGACAGGGGGCTGGGAGACCCAGTACTTC. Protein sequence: CAWSGGTGGWETQYF.

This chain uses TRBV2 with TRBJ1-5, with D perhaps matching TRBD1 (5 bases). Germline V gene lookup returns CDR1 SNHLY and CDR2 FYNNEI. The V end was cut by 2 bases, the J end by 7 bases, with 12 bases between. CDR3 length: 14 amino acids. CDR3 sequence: CASSENRGGQPQHF. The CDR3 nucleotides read TGTGCCAGCAGTGAAAATAGGGGAGGCCAGCCCCAGCATTTT.

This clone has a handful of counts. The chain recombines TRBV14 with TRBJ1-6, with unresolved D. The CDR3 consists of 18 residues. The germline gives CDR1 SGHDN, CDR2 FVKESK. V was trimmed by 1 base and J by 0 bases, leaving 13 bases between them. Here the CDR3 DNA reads TGTGCCAGCAGCCAAGGCTCGGCGAGGAGCTCCTATAATTCACCCCTCCACTTT. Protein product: CASSQGSARSSYNSPLHF.

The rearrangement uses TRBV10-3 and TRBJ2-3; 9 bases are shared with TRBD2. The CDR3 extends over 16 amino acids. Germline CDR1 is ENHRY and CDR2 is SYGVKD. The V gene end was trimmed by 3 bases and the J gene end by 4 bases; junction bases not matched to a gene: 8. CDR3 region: CAISDGGGRAPDTQYF. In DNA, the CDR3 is TGTGCCATCAGTGATGGCGGCGGGAGGGCCCCAGATACGCAGTATTTT.

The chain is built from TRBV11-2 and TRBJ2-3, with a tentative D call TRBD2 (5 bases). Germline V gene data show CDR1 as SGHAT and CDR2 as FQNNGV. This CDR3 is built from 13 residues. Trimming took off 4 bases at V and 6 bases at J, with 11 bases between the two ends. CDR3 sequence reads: CASSWTREDTQYF. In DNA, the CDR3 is TGTGCCAGCAGCTGGACGAGGGAGGATACGCAGTATTTT.